Following are 17 T cell receptor beta chains from one sample sequenced in a study of T cell responses to AZD1222 COVID-19 vaccine. Produced via immunoSEQ multiplex PCR; TCRdb's table is partial and in-frame only. The profile shows 95,000 to 150,000 clones, approximately 92% of them singletons. The sample in question was peripheral blood, obtained on day 0 of AZD1222 vaccination. Receptors were obtained from an adult in good health.

The rearrangement uses TRBV5-6 and TRBJ2-7; no definite D call. Trimming pared 0 bases from V and 0 bases from J, leaving 7 bases between. Germline CDR1 and CDR2: SGHDT and YYEEEE. The CDR3 extends over 14 amino acids. The CDR3 here is CASSLGPSSYEQYF. The CDR3 coding sequence is TGTGCCAGCAGCTTGGGGCCTAGCTCCTACGAGCAGTACTTC.

The chain has TRBV14 and TRBJ1-1; D is uncertain. The germline V gene has CDR1 SGHDN and CDR2 FVKESK. Trimming removed 1 base from V and 6 bases from J, with 9 bases in between. CDR3 length: 13 amino acids. The CDR3 bases are TGTGCCAGCAGCCAAGGCCAATTAGCTGAAGCTTTCTTT. Translated, it gives CASSQGQLAEAFF.

V is TRBV28 and J is TRBJ1-2, with a weak D call TRBD1 (5 bases). Germline CDR1 reads MDHEN; CDR2 reads SYDVKM. The CDR3 length is 14 residues. V was cut by 3 bases and J by 2 bases, with 10 bases left in between. The CDR3 loop is CASSFGAANYGYTF. The DNA of the CDR3 is TGTGCCAGCAGTTTCGGGGCCGCGAACTATGGCTACACCTTC.

DNA of the CDR3: TGTGCCAGCAGTTACTCGATTCGGGGACGGGAGCCCCTCTACACCTTC. Residues: CASSYSIRGREPLYTF. This chain links TRBV6-6 with TRBJ1-2; possibly TRBD1 for D (5 bases). The CDR3 runs to 16 residues. CDR1 is MNHNY, CDR2 SVGAGI, per germline (reference sequence). Trimming took 0 bases from V and 10 from J, leaving 21 bases between them.

The rearrangement links TRBV6-1 to TRBJ1-5; D remains unclear. Germline V gives CDR1 MNHNS, CDR2 SASEGT. The CDR3 is 12 amino acids. Trimming shortened V by 0 bases and J by 10 bases, and 7 bases separated the two germline ends. The CDR3 bases are TGTGCCAGCAGTGAAGCAGCGGTTCCCCAGCATTTT. Translating gives CASSEAAVPQHF.

J is TRBJ2-5 and V is TRBV7-9, with D possibly matching TRBD1 (6 bases). The germline CDR1 and CDR2 sequences are SEHNR and FQNEAQ (reference sequence). With 1 base removed from V and 2 bases from J, the gap between germline ends came to 11 bases. This CDR3 has 15 amino acids. This CDR3 reads CASSLGTGIQETQYF. CDR3 DNA: TGTGCCAGCAGCTTAGGAACAGGGATACAAGAGACCCAGTACTTC.

The chain links TRBV27 to TRBJ1-2, with a possible D match to TRBD1 (5 bases). CDR3 length equals 13 residues. From germline, CDR1 is MNHEY and CDR2 SMNVEV (reference sequence). V dropped 9 bases and J dropped 6 bases, with 17 bases sitting between them. CDR3 nucleotides: TGTGCCAGGCCTGTCGTCCAAGGGGATGGCTACACCTTC. The encoded protein is CARPVVQGDGYTF.

The chain uses TRBV15 and TRBJ2-1, with TRBD2 matching 11 bases. The CDR3 covers 17 residues. The J segment lost 3 bases and the V segment lost 2 bases, leaving 6 bases of the junction unmatched. Germline CDR1 reads LNHNV; CDR2 reads YYDKDF (reference sequence). This CDR3 reads CATSRRSGRGIYNEQFF. In DNA, the CDR3 is TGTGCCACCAGCAGACGTAGCGGGAGGGGTATCTACAATGAGCAGTTCTTC.

This chain links TRBV11-2 with TRBJ1-1; 7 bases are a match to TRBD1. Germline CDR1 SGHAT, CDR2 FQNNGV. V lost 4 bases to trimming and J lost 10 bases; unmatched junction nucleotides: 6. CDR3 length: 12 residues. CDR3 protein: CASSSTRGLAFF. DNA of the CDR3: TGTGCCAGCAGCTCGACGAGGGGGCTAGCTTTCTTT.

The J gene is TRBJ2-7, the V gene TRBV19; D perhaps matches TRBD2 (5 bases). Germline V gives CDR1 LNHDA, CDR2 SQIVND (reference sequence). Trimming shortened V by 7 bases and J by 5 bases, and 15 bases separated the two germline ends. The CDR3 loop spans 13 amino acids. The CDR3 loop reads CASNEGMRDEQYF. The CDR3 nucleotides are TGTGCCAGTAACGAGGGAATGAGAGACGAGCAGTACTTC.

This clone appeared a single time. This chain joins TRBV27 and TRBJ2-4, with 12 bases fitting TRBD2. V was clipped by 0 bases and J by 8 bases; unmatched bases: 2. CDR1 is MNHEY, CDR2 SMNVEV, per germline (reference sequence). The CDR3 has 15 amino acids. The CDR3 bases are TGTGCCAGCAGTTTATCTCCTAGCGGGAGGGACATTCAGTACTTC. This codes for CASSLSPSGRDIQYF.

The J gene is TRBJ1-4, the V gene TRBV25-1; 7 bases are shared with TRBD1. V lost 4 bases to trimming and J lost 8 bases; unmatched junction nucleotides: 10. The CDR3 totals 15 residues. The germline V gene encodes CDR1 MGHDK and CDR2 SYGVNS. The CDR3 bases are TGTGCCAGCAGTGCGGGACAGAGGAGGGAGGAAAAACTGTTTTTT. It yields the protein CASSAGQRREEKLFF.

This clone came up once. The chain uses TRBV29-1 and TRBJ2-1, with D perhaps TRBD2 (5 bases). The CDR3 has 10 amino acids. Trimming removed 5 bases at V and 10 bases at J, with 9 bases between. Germline V lookup: CDR1 SQVTM, CDR2 ANQGSEA. In DNA, the CDR3 is TGCAGCGTTTTTAGCGTAGAGCAGTTCTTC. Protein product: CSVFSVEQFF.

The chain couples TRBV9 to TRBJ1-3; D uncertain. The V gene's germline CDR1 is SGDLS and CDR2 YYNGEE. V shed 1 base and J shed 2 bases, with 10 bases lying between them. This CDR3 is 15 amino acids long. CDR3 sequence: CASSVTWTTGNTIYF. Written as DNA, the CDR3 is TGTGCCAGCAGCGTAACCTGGACGACTGGAAACACCATATATTTT.

The table lists this clone with a few counts. The V gene is TRBV9, the J gene TRBJ2-1; TRBD2 agrees at 7 bases. Per the germline V gene, CDR1 is SGDLS and CDR2 is YYNGEE. V lost 0 bases to trimming and J lost 5 bases; unmatched junction nucleotides: 5. The CDR3 totals 15 residues. The CDR3, as DNA: TGTGCCAGCAGCGTAGGGAGGGAGGGCAACAATGAGCAGTTCTTC. This gives the protein CASSVGREGNNEQFF.

The chain joins TRBV15 to TRBJ1-3; possibly TRBD1 for D (5 bases). There are 16 residues in the CDR3. Per germline, CDR1 LNHNV and CDR2 YYDKDF (reference sequence). V was trimmed by 1 base and J by 1 base, leaving 11 bases between them. The CDR3 DNA reads TGTGCCACCAGCAGAGTCGCGGGGGGGTCTGGAAACACCATATATTTT. Translated: CATSRVAGGSGNTIYF. Using reference TRBV15 and TRBJ1-3 for the parts outside the CDR3, the full variable domain is DAMVIQNPRYQVTQFGKPVTLSCSQTLNHNVMYWYQQKSSQAPKLLFHYYDKDFNNEADTPDNFQSRRPNTSFCFLDIRSPGLGDTAMYLCATSRVAGGSGNTIYFGEGSWLTVV.

CDR3 sequence reads: CASSETLVPTDTQYF. As DNA, the CDR3 is TGTGCCAGTAGCGAAACCCTAGTTCCCACAGATACGCAGTATTTT. The chain carries TRBV19 and TRBJ2-3, with D uncertain. Trimming stripped 6 bases from V and 2 bases from J, with 15 bases between. There are 15 residues in the CDR3. Germline CDR1 LNHDA, CDR2 SQIVND (reference sequence).